The 7 T cell receptor beta chains below were found in one sample sequenced in a study of sequential checkpoint blockade in melanoma (dated by TCRdb to between 2018 and 2021). In the paper's terms, the treatment or condition label means: randomized to nivolumab then ipilimumab (arm A) or the reverse (arm B). Preparation of the library involved the immunoSEQ multiplex PCR assay. Held by TCRdb, this immuneACCESS table contains in-frame sequences only and omits some clones. Under half of the omission traces to an unresolved V gene where checked; the cause of the rest is unknown. The sample has approximately 5,700 clones on record, around 50% of them singletons. 35% to 50% of the sample is in the top ten clones. Sequences were derived from CD8+ T cells sorted from blood (inferred from file names), sampled from a patient given nivolumab and ipilimumab in sequence. These receptors all stem from a human donor with melanoma.

The chain has TRBV4-1 and TRBJ2-5; D unclear. Trimming shortened V by 6 bases and J by 1 base, and 9 bases separated the two germline ends. CDR3 length: 13 residues. Germline values: CDR1 MGHRA, CDR2 YSYEKL. This CDR3 reads CASSPSLQETQYF. As DNA, the CDR3 is TGCGCCAGCAGTCCGAGCCTCCAAGAGACCCAGTACTTC.

A word on this clone: A much larger clone differs from this one at a single base, so this may be a read error. V usage is TRBV4-2 and J usage is TRBJ1-2; the D is unclear. V lost 0 bases and J lost 5, with 10 bases in between. CDR1 and CDR2 (germline): LGHNA, YNFKEQ. This CDR3 comprises 14 residues. The CDR3, as DNA: TGTGCCAGCAGCCAAGATCATGGGAGTTATGGCTACACCTTC. Its translation: CASSQDHGSYGYTF.

The CDR3 is CASSILAATDTQYF. CDR3 DNA: TGTGCCAGTAGTATACTAGCGGCCACAGATACGCAGTATTTT. V is TRBV19 and J is TRBJ2-3, with TRBD2 matching 7 bases. This CDR3 region has 14 residues. V was pared by 2 bases and J by 2 bases, with 1 base of the junction left unmatched. The germline CDR1 and CDR2 sequences are LNHDA and SQIVND (reference sequence).

The chain carries TRBV28 and TRBJ1-5; tentatively, D is TRBD1 (5 bases). The CDR3 extends over 16 amino acids. V lost 4 bases and J 2 bases, leaving 15 bases between the germline ends. The germline V gene encodes CDR1 MDHEN and CDR2 SYDVKM. The CDR3 loop reads CASSSGRVSGNQPQHF. CDR3 nucleotides: TGTGCCAGCAGTTCCGGCAGGGTTTCGGGCAATCAGCCCCAGCATTTT.

The chain is built from TRBV7-9 and TRBJ1-1; D uncertain. From germline, CDR1 is SEHNR and CDR2 FQNEAQ (reference sequence). The CDR3 is 15 residues long. The V gene lost 0 bases and the J gene lost 6 bases, with 14 bases spanning the gap. This CDR3 reads CASSLAPRDFAEAFF. As DNA, the CDR3 is TGTGCCAGCAGCTTAGCCCCCCGGGATTTCGCTGAAGCTTTCTTT.

About this clone: A read error may account for a junction end that differs from germline. The V call is TRBV15, the J call TRBJ1-1, with D perhaps TRBD1 (5 bases). Looked up from germline, CDR1 is LNHNV and CDR2 is YYDKDF (reference sequence). This CDR3 has 12 residues. CDR3 amino acids: CATSRDHDRRNF. The CDR3 coding sequence is TGTGCCACCAGCAGAGATCATGACAGAAGAAACTTT.

V gene TRBV13 combines with J gene TRBJ2-3; 8 bases are a match to TRBD2. Germline trimming cut 4 bases from V and 2 bases from J; bases unmatched to any gene: 11. This CDR3 has 17 residues. The V gene's germline CDR1 is PRHDT and CDR2 FYEKMQ (reference sequence). This CDR3 reads CASSSRGGGGYTDTQYF. The CDR3, as DNA: TGTGCCAGCAGCTCCCGGGGGGGCGGGGGCTACACAGATACGCAGTATTTT.